These 24 T cell receptor beta chains were sequenced from one sample in a study of siplizumab effects on memory and regulatory T cells. Sequenced by immunoSEQ multiplex PCR; TCRdb stores in-frame clones only, minus some. The sample yields about 91,000 clones, 95% to 97% seen once. Specimen: naive CD4+ T cells sorted from blood. The receptors originated from a human donor in good health.

V is TRBV18 and J is TRBJ2-2, with D tentatively TRBD1 (6 bases). V lost 2 bases and J 0 bases, leaving 10 bases between the germline ends. Germline V CDR1 and CDR2: KGHSH, LQKENI. The CDR3 consists of 16 residues. The CDR3 protein is CASSPNQGTNTGELFF. CDR3 bases: TGTGCCAGCTCACCAAACCAGGGGACGAACACCGGGGAGCTGTTTTTT.

This clone showed up just a few times. V and J are TRBV6-6 and TRBJ2-1; D is unclear. The CDR3 covers 12 residues. With 6 bases removed from V and 7 bases from J, the gap between germline ends came to 10 bases. The germline V gene has CDR1 MNHNY and CDR2 SVGAGI (reference sequence). This CDR3 reads CASRGSPNEQFF. The CDR3 DNA follows: TGTGCCAGCAGGGGAAGCCCGAATGAGCAGTTCTTC.

V is TRBV18 and J is TRBJ1-3, with D hard to call. This CDR3 region has 16 residues. Trimming removed 3 bases at V and 3 bases at J, with 15 bases between. The V gene's germline CDR1 is KGHSH and CDR2 LQKENI. In DNA form, the CDR3 reads TGTGCCAGCTCACCCAGGACGCGGGTCGATGGAAACACCATATATTTT. This translates into CASSPRTRVDGNTIYF.

This clone is a singleton in its sample. This chain connects TRBV11-3 to TRBJ1-3; 7 bases are a match to TRBD1. CDR3 size: 15 residues. In germline, CDR1 is SGHNT, CDR2 YENEEA. Trimming removed 0 bases from V and 4 bases from J; junction bases left unmatched: 3. CDR3: CASSLEQGSGNTIYF. The CDR3 coding sequence is TGTGCCAGCAGCTTAGAACAGGGGTCCGGAAACACCATATATTTT.

The chain links TRBV7-3 to TRBJ1-2; tentative D call: TRBD1 (6 bases). Germline lookup yields CDR1 SGHTA and CDR2 FQGTGA. The CDR3 contains 14 residues. V lost 2 bases and J 4 bases, leaving 11 bases between the germline ends. CDR3 in DNA: TGTGCCAGCAGCTTAGCAGGGGACGCCTATGGCTACACCTTC. Amino acid sequence: CASSLAGDAYGYTF. Full variable domain (remainder filled in from reference TRBV7-3 and TRBJ1-2): GAGVSQTPSNKVTEKGKYVELRCDPISGHTALYWYRQSLGQGPEFLIYFQGTGAADDSGLPNDRFFAVRPEGSVSTLKIQRTERGDSAVYLCASSLAGDAYGYTFGSGTRLTVV.

This chain uses TRBV5-6 with TRBJ1-3; no firm D call. Looked up from germline, CDR1 is SGHDT and CDR2 is YYEEEE. CDR3 size: 14 residues. V gave up 3 bases and J gave up 0 bases, with 7 bases separating them. The CDR3 is CASSSLYSGNTIYF. CDR3 nucleotides: TGTGCCAGCAGCTCACTATACTCTGGAAACACCATATATTTT.

The J gene is TRBJ2-7, the V gene TRBV6-5; possible D gene TRBD1, 6 bases. Germline values: CDR1 MNHEY, CDR2 SVGAGI. Trimming stripped 5 bases from V and 0 bases from J, with 14 bases between. This CDR3 contains 15 residues. The DNA of the CDR3 is TGTGCCAGCAGTCCTCCCAGGGGTAGCTCCTACGAGCAGTACTTC. It codes for CASSPPRGSSYEQYF.

The chain employs TRBV19 and TRBJ1-2; D remains unclear. Trimming cost V 3 bases and J 6 bases, with 11 bases left between them. CDR3 length equals 13 residues. Germline V gene data show CDR1 as LNHDA and CDR2 as SQIVND (reference sequence). The CDR3 reads CASSMVQQHGYTF. CDR3 in DNA: TGTGCCAGTAGTATGGTCCAGCAGCATGGCTACACCTTC. Together with reference TRBV19 and TRBJ1-2, the CDR3 gives the full variable domain: DGGITQSPKYLFRKEGQNVTLSCEQNLNHDAMYWYRQDPGQGLRLIYYSQIVNDFQKGDIAEGYSVSREKKESFPLTVTSAQKNPTAFYLCASSMVQQHGYTFGSGTRLTVV.

The chain employs TRBV7-2 and TRBJ2-5; 7 nucleotides align to TRBD1. Germline values: CDR1 SGHTA, CDR2 FQGNSA. With V trimmed by 5 bases and J by 3 bases, 9 bases remained unmatched. The CDR3 has 15 amino acids. CDR3 in amino acids: CASSGRQGGKETQYF. As DNA, the CDR3 is TGTGCCAGCAGCGGACGACAGGGTGGGAAAGAGACCCAGTACTTC.

This chain connects TRBV29-1 to TRBJ2-3; 9 bases agree with TRBD1. The CDR3 loop spans 15 amino acids. The V gene end was trimmed by 6 bases and the J gene end by 0 bases; junction bases not matched to a gene: 7. Germline CDR1 and CDR2: SQVTM and ANQGSEA. CDR3 in DNA: TGCAGCGTACGACAGGGGGGAACTAGCACAGATACGCAGTATTTT. Its translation is CSVRQGGTSTDTQYF.

J is TRBJ2-5 and V is TRBV28; either TRBD1 or TRBD2 may supply D (5 bases each). The V and J ends lost 4 bases and 2 bases respectively, with 17 bases between them. This CDR3 is 16 amino acids long. Germline loops: CDR1 MDHEN, CDR2 SYDVKM. The CDR3: CASSSYPGSMQETQYF. As DNA, the CDR3 is TGTGCCAGCAGTTCCTATCCAGGGAGCATGCAAGAGACCCAGTACTTC.

The chain joins TRBV18 to TRBJ1-1, with TRBD1 identical over 9 bases. Trimming removed 6 bases from V and 5 bases from J; junction bases left unmatched: 7. This CDR3 is built from 14 residues. The V gene's germline CDR1 is KGHSH and CDR2 LQKENI. The CDR3: CASSSTGGATEAFF. The CDR3 DNA reads TGTGCCAGCTCCTCGACAGGGGGGGCTACTGAAGCTTTCTTT.

V usage is TRBV15 and J usage is TRBJ1-2; D may be TRBD1 (6 bases). The CDR3 spans 13 residues. Looked up from germline, CDR1 is LNHNV and CDR2 is YYDKDF (reference sequence). The V gene lost 5 bases and the J gene lost 5 bases, with 12 bases spanning the gap. CDR3 nucleotides: TGTGCCACCAGCCGAGCAGGACAGTATGGCTACACCTTC. It is translated as CATSRAGQYGYTF. Looking up the rest from reference TRBV15 and TRBJ1-2 gives the full variable domain: DAMVIQNPRYQVTQFGKPVTLSCSQTLNHNVMYWYQQKSSQAPKLLFHYYDKDFNNEADTPDNFQSRRPNTSFCFLDIRSPGLGDTAMYLCATSRAGQYGYTFGSGTRLTVV.

The chain uses TRBV25-1 and TRBJ1-1, with D uncertain. Germline CDR1 reads MGHDK; CDR2 reads SYGVNS. The V end was cut by 4 bases, the J end by 3 bases, with 12 bases between. This CDR3 comprises 14 residues. This CDR3 reads CASSVSGVHTEAFF. The CDR3 DNA sequence: TGTGCCAGCAGTGTGAGTGGGGTTCACACTGAAGCTTTCTTT.

On this clone itself: The sample has other DNA sequences that encode this CDR3 too. The chain couples TRBV10-3 to TRBJ2-7; 8 positions match TRBD1. The CDR3 consists of 14 residues. CDR1 is ENHRY and CDR2 is SYGVKD in the germline V gene. V lost 2 bases and J lost 2; bases outside the gene matches: 2. For the CDR3, the DNA is TGTGCCATCAGTGAGGGACAGGGTCCCTACGAGCAGTACTTC. This sequence encodes CAISEGQGPYEQYF.

V gene TRBV5-5 combines with J gene TRBJ1-2, with TRBD1 matching over 9 bases. CDR1 and CDR2 (germline): SGHKS, YYEKEE (reference sequence). This CDR3 has 14 amino acids. Unmatched junction bases numbered 5, after V lost 2 bases and J lost 6 bases. The CDR3 region is CASSFGQGKDGYTF. The DNA for the CDR3 is TGTGCCAGCAGCTTCGGACAGGGGAAGGATGGCTACACCTTC.

The chain links TRBV28 to TRBJ1-1, with D possibly being TRBD1 (5 bases). The germline V gene has CDR1 MDHEN and CDR2 SYDVKM. CDR3 length: 14 residues. The V end lost 5 bases, the J end lost 4 bases, and 14 bases lay between the germline ends. The CDR3 spells CASSPGGAVTEAFF. Written as DNA, the CDR3 is TGTGCCAGCAGTCCAGGCGGGGCAGTCACTGAAGCTTTCTTT.

The rearrangement joins TRBV2 to TRBJ2-7; 9 nucleotides match TRBD1. Germline loops: CDR1 SNHLY, CDR2 FYNNEI. The trim removed 6 bases at V and 2 bases at J, leaving 17 bases unmatched. The CDR3 has 18 residues. The CDR3 sequence is CASRAGQGKNPRAYEQYF. The CDR3 DNA sequence: TGTGCCAGCAGAGCTGGACAGGGGAAAAACCCTAGGGCCTACGAGCAGTACTTC.

CDR3 in amino acids: CASSSALARDEQYF. The CDR3 DNA follows: TGTGCCAGCAGCTCGGCGTTGGCTCGTGACGAGCAGTACTTC. The V and J genes are TRBV6-5 and TRBJ2-7, with D unresolved. The CDR3 has 14 residues. Germline CDR1 and CDR2: MNHEY and SVGAGI. The V end lost 6 bases, the J end lost 5 bases, and 17 bases lay between the germline ends.

The V gene is TRBV7-7, the J gene TRBJ2-3, with D possibly being TRBD1 (6 bases). The CDR3 length is 20 residues. The ends were cut back, 5 bases at V and 2 bases at J, with 29 bases in the middle. Germline V gene lookup returns CDR1 SSHAT and CDR2 FNYEAQ (reference sequence). The CDR3 sequence is CASSLLPGQRVTGLTDTQYF. CDR3 coding DNA: TGTGCCAGCAGCCTGTTACCGGGACAACGCGTGACCGGGCTCACAGATACGCAGTATTTT. Based on the CDR3 plus reference TRBV7-7 and TRBJ2-3, the full variable domain is GAGVSQSPRYKVTKRGQDVTLRCDPISSHATLYWYQQALGQGPEFLTYFNYEAQPDKSGLPSDRFSAERPEGSISTLTIQRTEQRDSAMYRCASSLLPGQRVTGLTDTQYFGPGTRLTVL.

V usage is TRBV7-3 and J usage is TRBJ1-2, with D hard to call. Trimming removed 5 bases from V and 4 bases from J, with 20 bases in between. This CDR3 is built from 16 residues. Germline values: CDR1 SGHTA, CDR2 FQGTGA. DNA for the CDR3: TGTGCCAGCAGCCAAGGCGGAGTCCTCTCGGCCTATGGCTACACCTTC. Translated: CASSQGGVLSAYGYTF.

The CDR3 nucleotides are TGTGCCAGCAGTCGGATACCGCCGGGACCCTTAAAGTACAATGAGCAGTTCTTC. Translating gives CASSRIPPGPLKYNEQFF. The genes are TRBV27 and TRBJ2-1; D may match TRBD1 or TRBD2 (5 bases each). The CDR3 consists of 18 residues. Trimming removed 5 bases at V and 4 bases at J, with 24 bases between. The germline CDR1 and CDR2 sequences are MNHEY and SMNVEV (reference sequence).

The CDR3 region has the DNA TGTGCCGGACGAGGGGGCAAGGGCTACACCTTC. It yields the protein CAGRGGKGYTF. The chain combines TRBV28 with TRBJ1-2, with 7 nucleotides matching TRBD1. V gave up 11 bases and J gave up 8 bases; unmatched junction bases: 8. The CDR3 is made up of 11 amino acids. Germline assignment: CDR1 MDHEN and CDR2 SYDVKM.

CDR3 amino acids: CASSQEPLVSPLHF. The CDR3 DNA is TGTGCCAGCAGTCAGGAACCCCTAGTTTCACCCCTCCACTTT. The rearrangement links TRBV6-4 to TRBJ1-6; D is ambiguous. The germline gives CDR1 MRHNA, CDR2 SNTAGT. This CDR3 has 14 amino acids. Trimming removed 5 bases from V and 9 bases from J, with 14 bases in between.